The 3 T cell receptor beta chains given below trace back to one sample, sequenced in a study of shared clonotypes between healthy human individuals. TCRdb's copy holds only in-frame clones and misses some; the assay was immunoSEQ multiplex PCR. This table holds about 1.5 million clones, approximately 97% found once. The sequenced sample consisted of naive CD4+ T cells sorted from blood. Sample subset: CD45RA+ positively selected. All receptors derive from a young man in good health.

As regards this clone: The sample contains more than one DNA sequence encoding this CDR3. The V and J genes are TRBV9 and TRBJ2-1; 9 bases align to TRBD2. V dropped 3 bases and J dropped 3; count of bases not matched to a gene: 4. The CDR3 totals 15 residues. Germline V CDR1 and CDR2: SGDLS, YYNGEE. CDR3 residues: CASSARLADYNEQFF. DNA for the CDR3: TGTGCCAGCAGCGCCAGACTAGCGGACTACAATGAGCAGTTCTTC.

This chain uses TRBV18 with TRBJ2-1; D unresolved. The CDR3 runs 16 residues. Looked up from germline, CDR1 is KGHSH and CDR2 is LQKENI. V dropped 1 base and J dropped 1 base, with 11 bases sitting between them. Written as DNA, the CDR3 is TGTGCCAGCTCACCACTCGGACGGAGATCCTACAATGAGCAGTTCTTC. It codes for CASSPLGRRSYNEQFF.

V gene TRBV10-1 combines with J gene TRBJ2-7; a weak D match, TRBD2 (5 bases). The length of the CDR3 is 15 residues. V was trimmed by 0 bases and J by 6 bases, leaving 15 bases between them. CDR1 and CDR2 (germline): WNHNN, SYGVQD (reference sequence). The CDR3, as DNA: TGCGCCAGCAGTGAGTCGCCCCCCCGGGGTCTCGAGCAGTACTTC. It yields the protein CASSESPPRGLEQYF.